This TCR beta chain is drawn from a study of blood T cell repertoires in COVID-19. For the study at large: The United States, Italy and Spain provided the acute and convalescent COVID-19 samples. T cells, B-cell-depleted T cells, or PBMCs supplied cDNA or gDNA.

In its sample, this clone was seen once. Per the study methods: Cell counts per sample came from amplifying reference gene primers. Profiled with immunoSEQ multiplex PCR; TCRdb holds only in-frame clones, not every one. The DNA gave D and trimming, while V, J and clone size come from that table. The profile shows 70,000 to 95,000 clones, just under 85% of them singletons. The ends lost 0 bases at V and 7 bases at J; junction bases unmatched: 12. The CDR3 runs to 17 residues. Germline V lookup: CDR1 SGHKS, CDR2 YYEKEE (reference sequence). The sample consisted of peripheral blood. V is TRBV5-5 and J is TRBJ2-3; 9 positions agree with TRBD2. The sequence derives from a woman between 65 and 79 years old with active or convalescent COVID-19. This CDR3 reads CASSLAYVVAGAHTQYF. The CDR3 nucleotides read TGTGCCAGCAGCTTGGCGTACGTGGTAGCGGGGGCTCATACGCAGTATTTT.